Many counts were recorded for the clone carrying this T cell receptor beta chain. As yet, its antigen is unknown. This sample is part of a study of regulatory T cells in long-lasting Graves disease. General study points: With approximately 2,500 shared public clonotypes, persistent patients exceeded new patients, who shared 966. There were preferences for TRBV28, TRBJ1-2 and TRBJ2-5 in persistent disease.

Documented time point: newly diagnosed GD, antithyroid drugs for less than 3 months. PBMCs provided the RNA from which the TCR library was made. TCR beta libraries were built with iRepertoire HTBI primers and Arm-PCR of CDR3 regions. In the authors' workflow: Segment identification across samples yielded 50 to 80 TRBV and 12 to 15 TRBJ segments. Using its own MiXCR run on the multiplex PCR reads, TCRdb lists one record per CDR3 protein. In this record, the V and J calls reflect TCRdb's handling and not the investigators' own analysis. The sample holds 200,000 to 250,000 distinct CDR3 sequences, roughly a fifth seen once. Germline V lookup: CDR1 SGDLS, CDR2 YYNGEE. The CDR3 runs 14 residues. Trimming shortened V by 0 bases and J by 0 bases, and 5 bases separated the two germline ends. These records were also assigned to another study, of T cells in Graves' hyperthyroidism and ophthalmopathy. That source adds: Patients were aged 18 to 65, had disease duration under 2 months, and had newly diagnosed hyperthyroidism.

This receptor was identified in a woman aged 25 to 39 with Graves disease. Specimen: peripheral blood mononuclear cells (PBMCs), collected at new diagnosis, from a patient treated with antithyroid drugs. This sequence joins TRBV9 and TRBJ2-3; D is undetermined. This CDR3 is CASSVDTSTDTQYF. CDR3 coding DNA: TGTGCCAGCAGCGTAGACACTAGCACAGATACGCAGTATTTT.